Each of the 2 T cell receptor beta chains below was sequenced from the same sample in a study of identical twins. Each CDR3 protein gets one entry after TCRdb re-called the 5' RACE reads with MiXCR. The sample lists under 300,000 distinct CDR3 sequences; approximately 7.1% were seen once. The same data also went into a second study, on T cells expressing NK-cell markers.

Sequenced input: CD8+ T cells sorted from blood. The receptors originated from a woman between 18 and 29 years old in good health.

This clonotype appeared many times. The chain employs TRBV29-1 and TRBJ2-6; TRBD1 might be the D (6 bases). The CDR3 contains 14 residues. CDR1 is SQVTM and CDR2 is ANQGSEA in the germline V gene. V dropped 2 bases and J dropped 4 bases, with 9 bases sitting between them. In nucleotides, the CDR3 is TGCAGCGTTGAACAGGGGTCCGGGGCCAACGTCCTGACTTTC. Its translation: CSVEQGSGANVLTF.

The chain couples TRBV20-1 to TRBJ1-1; no clear D. The V gene's germline CDR1 is DFQATT and CDR2 SNEGSKA (reference sequence). The CDR3 is made up of 14 amino acids. Trimming removed 0 bases from V and 1 base from J, with 9 bases in between. The CDR3 spells CSARDSRKNTEAFF. The CDR3 DNA is TGCAGTGCTAGAGATTCGAGAAAGAACACTGAAGCTTTCTTT.